This record covers a single T cell receptor beta chain. The entry originates in a study of cytomegalovirus exposure and HLA in healthy donors. Study-wide background: The Caucasian-associated ancestry cluster contained roughly four fifths of the roughly 400 genotyped donors.

V lost 5 bases and J lost 2, with 13 bases in between. CDR1 SGHVS and CDR2 FQNEAQ come from the germline V gene. The CDR3 contains 15 residues. The PCR used 60 Vbeta and 13 Jbeta primers. TCRdb's copy holds only in-frame clones and misses some; the assay was immunoSEQ multiplex PCR. The sample records more than 85,000 clones, 77% being singletons. This chain connects TRBV7-8 to TRBJ2-1; weak D call: TRBD1 (5 bases). This TCR was recovered from a female donor in good health and CMV-seronegative. The sequencing input was PBMCs. In nucleotides, the CDR3 is TGTGCCAGCAGCCCAGCCAGGGAAACCTACAATGAGCAGTTCTTC. This codes for CASSPARETYNEQFF. The full variable domain, completed using reference TRBV7-8 and TRBJ2-1, is GAGVSQSPRYKVAKRGQDVALRCDPISGHVSLFWYQQALGQGPEFLTYFQNEAQLDKSGLPSDRFFAERPEGSVSTLKIQRTQQEDSAVYLCASSPARETYNEQFFGPGTRLTVL.